The next 14 T cell receptor beta chains were all read from a single sample in a study of blood T cell repertoires in COVID-19 (dated by TCRdb to 2020 to 2022). Receptor amplification or capture employed the immunoSEQ multiplex PCR assay. Here the immuneACCESS table is served through TCRdb, limited to in-frame sequences with V and J called. Missing clones are a known gap in these copies; in checked studies unresolved V genes cover under half, and the rest lacks a known reason. The sample table records over 250,000 clones; approximately 89% of these occur just once. The top ten hold about 10% of the sample. Material: peripheral blood. The source is a woman aged 70 to 79 with COVID-19, enrolled during active disease.

This chain uses TRBV5-4 with TRBJ2-5; TRBD2 agrees at 12 bases. Germline CDR1 and CDR2: SGHNT and YYREEE (reference sequence). Trimming at V came to 2 bases and at J to 2 bases, leaving 10 bases not matched to a gene. This CDR3 region has 18 residues. CDR3 in DNA: TGTGCCAGCAGCTTAACATCCGGGACTAGCGGGCTACAAGAGACCCAGTACTTC. This translates into CASSLTSGTSGLQETQYF.

The V call is TRBV7-3, the J call TRBJ2-3, with a tentative D call TRBD2 (5 bases). Germline-derived CDR1 and CDR2 are SGHTA and FQGTGA. CDR3 length: 13 residues. V was cut by 5 bases and J by 6 bases, with 12 bases left in between. This CDR3 reads CASSRNPGDTQYF. The CDR3 nucleotides are TGTGCCAGCAGCCGAAACCCGGGGGATACGCAGTATTTT.

About this clone: At one of its ends the junction is not consistent with the germline gene, which may arise from a read error. The V gene is TRBV9, the J gene TRBJ1-2, with a weak D call TRBD1 (5 bases). Germline CDR1 SGDLS, CDR2 YYNGEE. The CDR3 is made up of 15 amino acids. This CDR3 is CVSTRSQADPYGYTF. For the CDR3, the DNA is TGTGTCAGCACCCGATCACAGGCGGACCCCTATGGCTACACCTTC.

This clone was detected only a few times. The chain is built from TRBV5-1 and TRBJ2-5; D is unresolved. Trimming left V 4 bases short and J 7 bases short, with 14 bases between. This CDR3 contains 13 residues. Germline values: CDR1 SGHRS, CDR2 YFSETQ. In nucleotides, the CDR3 is TGCGCCAGCAGCGAAACAAAACCGGGGACCCAGTACTTC. Encoded protein: CASSETKPGTQYF.

The CDR3 reads CASSLDQVQTYEQYF. In nucleotides, the CDR3 is TGTGCCAGCAGTCTCGATCAAGTACAGACCTACGAGCAGTACTTC. This chain uses TRBV5-4 with TRBJ2-7; no definite D call. The germline CDR1 and CDR2 sequences are SGHNT and YYREEE (reference sequence). CDR3 length: 15 amino acids. Trimming left V 5 bases short and J 2 bases short, with 17 bases between.

The J gene is TRBJ2-7, the V gene TRBV28; 15 bases agree with TRBD2. This CDR3 has 14 amino acids. Germline V gene data show CDR1 as MDHEN and CDR2 as SYDVKM. V lost 5 bases and J lost 11; bases outside the gene matches: 7. DNA of the CDR3: TGTGCCAGCAGTCCCGGGACTAGCGGGAGGAGGAAGTACTTC. Translated: CASSPGTSGRRKYF.

The chain has TRBV6-5 and TRBJ2-7, with unresolved D. Germline V gives CDR1 MNHEY, CDR2 SVGAGI. Trimming removed 5 bases at V and 0 bases at J, with 14 bases between. The CDR3 sequence is 15 residues long. CDR3 sequence: CASSRPGFSSYEQYF. In nucleotides, the CDR3 is TGTGCCAGCAGTCGCCCTGGCTTCTCCTCCTACGAGCAGTACTTC.

The CDR3 spells CASSASGSADTQYF. The CDR3 bases are TGCGCCAGCAGCGCTAGCGGGAGTGCCGATACGCAGTATTTT. This rearrangement joins TRBV5-1 to TRBJ2-3; TRBD2 agrees at 10 bases. This CDR3 has 14 amino acids. V shed 4 bases, J shed 6 bases, and the junction held 5 bases outside the gene matches. CDR1 SGHRS and CDR2 YFSETQ come from the germline V gene.

The V call is TRBV4-1, the J call TRBJ2-7; 8 bases are shared with TRBD2. The CDR3 has 16 residues. J was trimmed by 1 base and V by 2 bases; bases with no gene match: 7. The germline V gene has CDR1 MGHRA and CDR2 YSYEKL. The CDR3 DNA is TGCGCCAGCAGCCAATCCCAGCGGGAGCGGTCCTACGAGCAGTACTTC. Its protein is CASSQSQRERSYEQYF.

This clone was observed a handful of times. V gene TRBV10-3 combines with J gene TRBJ2-7; D is undetermined. The CDR3 has 13 residues. V was shortened by 2 bases and J by 2 bases, with 7 bases between the two germline ends. CDR1 and CDR2 (germline): ENHRY, SYGVKD. CDR3 coding DNA: TGTGCCATCAGTGAGAGTGAGGCCTACGAGCAGTACTTC. As protein: CAISESEAYEQYF.

The gene calls are TRBV5-1 and TRBJ1-1; D is possibly TRBD1 (5 bases). With 4 bases removed from V and 3 bases from J, the gap between germline ends came to 13 bases. The CDR3 runs 14 residues. CDR1 SGHRS and CDR2 YFSETQ come from the germline V gene. CDR3 loop: CASSRDSSDTEAFF. The CDR3 DNA follows: TGCGCCAGCAGCCGCGACAGCTCTGACACTGAAGCTTTCTTT. Variable domain in full (rest from reference TRBV5-1 and TRBJ1-1): KAGVTQTPRYLIKTRGQQVTLSCSPISGHRSVSWYQQTPGQGLQFLFEYFSETQRNKGNFPGRFSGRQFSNSRSEMNVSTLELGDSALYLCASSRDSSDTEAFFGQGTRLTVV.

The chain uses TRBV4-3 and TRBJ1-5; D is unresolved. Trimming left V 0 bases short and J 5 bases short, with 14 bases between. This CDR3 has 16 residues. Germline V gene lookup returns CDR1 LGHNA and CDR2 YSLEER. CDR3 sequence reads: CASSQDYRQAYQPQHF. CDR3 sequence (DNA): TGCGCCAGCAGCCAAGATTATCGGCAGGCATATCAGCCCCAGCATTTT.

The chain recombines TRBV7-6 with TRBJ2-7; a possible D gene is TRBD2 (5 bases). Germline V lookup: CDR1 SGHVS, CDR2 FNYEAQ. Trimming removed 5 bases at V and 2 bases at J, with 13 bases between. The CDR3 is made up of 14 amino acids. For the CDR3, the DNA is TGTGCCAGCAGCCGGGAAGTAAAACCCTACGAGCAGTACTTC. It codes for CASSREVKPYEQYF.

The chain couples TRBV10-3 to TRBJ1-5, with TRBD1 matching 7 bases. This CDR3 region has 15 residues. The germline V gene has CDR1 ENHRY and CDR2 SYGVKD. The junction had 8 bases not matched to a gene; V was cut back by 6 bases and J by 3 bases. CDR3 residues: CAISTGTESNQPQHF. The CDR3 DNA is TGTGCCATCAGCACCGGGACAGAGTCCAATCAGCCCCAGCATTTT.